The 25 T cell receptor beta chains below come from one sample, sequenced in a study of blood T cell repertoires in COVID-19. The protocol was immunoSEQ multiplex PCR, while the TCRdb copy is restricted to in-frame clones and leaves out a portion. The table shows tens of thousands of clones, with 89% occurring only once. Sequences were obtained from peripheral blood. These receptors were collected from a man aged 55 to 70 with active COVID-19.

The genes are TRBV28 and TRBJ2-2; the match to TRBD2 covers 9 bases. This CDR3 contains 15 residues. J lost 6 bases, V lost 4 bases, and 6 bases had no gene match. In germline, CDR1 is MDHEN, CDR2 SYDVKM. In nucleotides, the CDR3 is TGTGCCAGCAGTTCCGCCGGGACTAGCCCCGGGGAGCTGTTTTTT. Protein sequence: CASSSAGTSPGELFF.

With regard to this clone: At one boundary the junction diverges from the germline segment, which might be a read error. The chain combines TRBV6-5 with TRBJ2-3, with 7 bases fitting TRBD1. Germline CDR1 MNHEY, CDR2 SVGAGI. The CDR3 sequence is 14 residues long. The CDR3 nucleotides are TGTGCCGGCAGAAACAGGGGATTTGGAGATACGCAGTATTTT. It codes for CAGRNRGFGDTQYF.

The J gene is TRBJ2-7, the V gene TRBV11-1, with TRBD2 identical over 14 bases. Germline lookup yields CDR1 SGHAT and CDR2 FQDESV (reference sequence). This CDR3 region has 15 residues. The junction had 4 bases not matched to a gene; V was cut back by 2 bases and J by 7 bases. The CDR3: CASSLSGLAGGEQYF. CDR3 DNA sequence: TGTGCCAGCAGCTTATCCGGACTAGCGGGAGGTGAGCAGTACTTC.

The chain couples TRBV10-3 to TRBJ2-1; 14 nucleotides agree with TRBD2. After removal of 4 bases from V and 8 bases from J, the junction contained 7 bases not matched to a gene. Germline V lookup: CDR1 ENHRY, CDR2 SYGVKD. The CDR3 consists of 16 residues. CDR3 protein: CAISGTSGRSLDEQFF. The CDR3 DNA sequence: TGTGCCATCAGTGGGACTAGCGGGAGGTCATTGGATGAGCAGTTCTTC.

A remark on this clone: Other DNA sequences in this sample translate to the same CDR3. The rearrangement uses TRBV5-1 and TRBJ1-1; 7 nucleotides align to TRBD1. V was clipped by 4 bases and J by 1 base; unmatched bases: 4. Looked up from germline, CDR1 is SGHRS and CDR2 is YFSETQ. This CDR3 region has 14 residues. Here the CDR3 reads CASSTGTANTEAFF. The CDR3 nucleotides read TGCGCCAGCAGCACCGGGACAGCGAACACTGAAGCTTTCTTT.

The CDR3 is CASNLRGIGQETQYF. Here the CDR3 DNA reads TGTGCCAGCAACCTTAGGGGTATTGGGCAAGAGACCCAGTACTTC. The chain is built from TRBV28 and TRBJ2-5; D perhaps matches TRBD1 (5 bases). The CDR3 consists of 15 residues. Between the trimmed V and J ends, which lost 7 bases and 2 bases, there was a span of 17 bases. Per germline, CDR1 MDHEN and CDR2 SYDVKM. The whole variable domain, filled in from reference TRBV28 and TRBJ2-5, reads DVKVTQSSRYLVKRTGEKVFLECVQDMDHENMFWYRQDPGLGLRLIYFSYDVKMKEKGDIPEGYSVSREKKERFSLILESASTNQTSMYLCASNLRGIGQETQYFGPGTRLLVL.

CDR3 sequence (DNA): TGTGCCAGCAGCACCTCGGGGACTAGCGCGACAGATACGCAGTATTTT. It yields the protein CASSTSGTSATDTQYF. The V gene is TRBV9, the J gene TRBJ2-3; 10 bases line up with TRBD2. CDR1 and CDR2 from the germline V gene are SGDLS and YYNGEE. Germline trimming cut 4 bases from V and 3 bases from J; bases unmatched to any gene: 8. The CDR3 is made up of 16 amino acids.

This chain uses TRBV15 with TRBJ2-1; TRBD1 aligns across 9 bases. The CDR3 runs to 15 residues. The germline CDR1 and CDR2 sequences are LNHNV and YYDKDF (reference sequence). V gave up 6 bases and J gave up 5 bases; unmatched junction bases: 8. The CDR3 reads CATREAGQGHNEQFF. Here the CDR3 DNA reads TGTGCCACCAGAGAAGCGGGACAGGGCCACAATGAGCAGTTCTTC.

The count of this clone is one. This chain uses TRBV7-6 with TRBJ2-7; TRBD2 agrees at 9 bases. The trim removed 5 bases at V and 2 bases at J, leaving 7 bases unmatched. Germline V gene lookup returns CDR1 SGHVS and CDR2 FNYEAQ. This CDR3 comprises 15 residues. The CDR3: CASSQETSGTYEQYF. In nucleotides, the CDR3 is TGTGCCAGCAGCCAAGAGACTAGCGGAACCTACGAGCAGTACTTC.

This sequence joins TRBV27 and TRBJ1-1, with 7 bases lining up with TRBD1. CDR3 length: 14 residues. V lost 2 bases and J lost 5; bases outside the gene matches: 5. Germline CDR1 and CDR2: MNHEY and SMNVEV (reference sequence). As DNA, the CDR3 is TGTGCCAGCAGTTTAGTCCAGGGGGAGACTGAAGCTTTCTTT. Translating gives CASSLVQGETEAFF.

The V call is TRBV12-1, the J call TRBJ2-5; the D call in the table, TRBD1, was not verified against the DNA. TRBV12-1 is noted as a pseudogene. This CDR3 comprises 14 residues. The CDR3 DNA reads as TGTGCCAGCAGCCCTGGGACAGGGAAAGAGACCCAGTACTTC. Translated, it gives CASSPGTGKETQYF.

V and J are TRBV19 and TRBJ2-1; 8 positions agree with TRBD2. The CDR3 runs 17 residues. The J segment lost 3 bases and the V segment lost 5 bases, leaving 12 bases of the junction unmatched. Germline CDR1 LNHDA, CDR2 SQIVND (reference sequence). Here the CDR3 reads CASSPGRGSGSYNEQFF. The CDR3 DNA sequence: TGTGCCAGTAGTCCCGGCCGGGGAAGCGGGAGCTACAATGAGCAGTTCTTC.

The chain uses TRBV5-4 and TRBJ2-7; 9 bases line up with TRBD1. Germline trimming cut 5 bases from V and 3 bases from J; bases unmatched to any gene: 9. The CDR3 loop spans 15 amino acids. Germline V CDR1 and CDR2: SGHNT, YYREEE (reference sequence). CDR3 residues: CASSPGTGQHYEQYF. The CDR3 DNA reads TGTGCCAGCAGTCCCGGGACAGGGCAACACTACGAGCAGTACTTC.

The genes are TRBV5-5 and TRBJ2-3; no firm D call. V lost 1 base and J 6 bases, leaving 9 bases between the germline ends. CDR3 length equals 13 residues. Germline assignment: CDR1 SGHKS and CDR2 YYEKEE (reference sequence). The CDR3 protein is CASSLTARDTQYF. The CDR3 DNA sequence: TGTGCCAGCAGCTTGACCGCCAGGGATACGCAGTATTTT.

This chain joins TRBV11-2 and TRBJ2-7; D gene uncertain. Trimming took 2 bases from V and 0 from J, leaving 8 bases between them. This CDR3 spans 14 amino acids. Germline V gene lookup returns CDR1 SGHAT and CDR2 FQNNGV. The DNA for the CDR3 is TGTGCCAGCAGCTTATCCCGGAGCTCCTACGAGCAGTACTTC. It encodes CASSLSRSSYEQYF. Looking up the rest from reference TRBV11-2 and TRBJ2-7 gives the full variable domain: EAGVAQSPRYKIIEKRQSVAFWCNPISGHATLYWYQQILGQGPKLLIQFQNNGVVDDSQLPKDRFSAERLKGVDSTLKIQPAKLEDSAVYLCASSLSRSSYEQYFGPGTRLTVT.

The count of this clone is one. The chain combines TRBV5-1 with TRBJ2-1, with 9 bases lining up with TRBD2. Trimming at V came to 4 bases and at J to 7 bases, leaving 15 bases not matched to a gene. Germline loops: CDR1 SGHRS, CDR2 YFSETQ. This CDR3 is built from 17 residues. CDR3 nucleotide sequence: TGCGCCAGCAGCCCCCGGACTAGCGCGAAGGGTTTGAATGAGCAGTTCTTC. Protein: CASSPRTSAKGLNEQFF.

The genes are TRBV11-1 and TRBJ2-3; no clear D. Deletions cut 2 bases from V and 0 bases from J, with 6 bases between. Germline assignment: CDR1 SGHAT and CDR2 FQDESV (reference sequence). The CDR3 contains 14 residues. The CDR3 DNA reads TGTGCCAGCAGCTTAATTAGCAGCACAGATACGCAGTATTTT. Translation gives CASSLISSTDTQYF.

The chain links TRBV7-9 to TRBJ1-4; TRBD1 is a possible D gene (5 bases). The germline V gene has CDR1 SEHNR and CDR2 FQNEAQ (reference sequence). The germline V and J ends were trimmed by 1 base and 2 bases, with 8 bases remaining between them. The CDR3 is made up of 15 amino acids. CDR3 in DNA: TGTGCCAGCAGCTTAGACGGGGGGACTAATGAAAAACTGTTTTTT. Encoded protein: CASSLDGGTNEKLFF. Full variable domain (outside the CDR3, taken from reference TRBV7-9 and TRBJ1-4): DTGVSQNPRHKITKRGQNVTFRCDPISEHNRLYWYRQTLGQGPEFLTYFQNEAQLEKSRLLSDRFSAERPKGSFSTLEIQRTEQGDSAMYLCASSLDGGTNEKLFFGSGTQLSVL.

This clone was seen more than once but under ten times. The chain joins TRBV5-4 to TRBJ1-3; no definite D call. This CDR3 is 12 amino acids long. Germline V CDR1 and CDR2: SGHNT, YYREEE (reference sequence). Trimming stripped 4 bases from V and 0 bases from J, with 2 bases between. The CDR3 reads CASSHSGNTIYF. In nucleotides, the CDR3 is TGTGCCAGCAGCCACTCTGGAAACACCATATATTTT.

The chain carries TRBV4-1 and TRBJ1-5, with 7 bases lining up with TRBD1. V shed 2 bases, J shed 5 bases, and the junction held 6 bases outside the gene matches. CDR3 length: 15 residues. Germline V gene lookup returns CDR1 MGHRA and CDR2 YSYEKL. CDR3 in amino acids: CASSQPDREDQPQHF. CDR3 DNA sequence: TGCGCCAGCAGCCAACCAGACAGGGAGGATCAGCCCCAGCATTTT.

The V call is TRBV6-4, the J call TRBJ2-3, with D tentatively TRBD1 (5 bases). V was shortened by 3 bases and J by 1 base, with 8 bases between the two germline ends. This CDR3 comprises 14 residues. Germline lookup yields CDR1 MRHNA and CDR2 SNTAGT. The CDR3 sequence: CASSEGARTDTQYF. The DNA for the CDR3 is TGTGCCAGCAGTGAAGGGGCTCGCACAGATACGCAGTATTTT.

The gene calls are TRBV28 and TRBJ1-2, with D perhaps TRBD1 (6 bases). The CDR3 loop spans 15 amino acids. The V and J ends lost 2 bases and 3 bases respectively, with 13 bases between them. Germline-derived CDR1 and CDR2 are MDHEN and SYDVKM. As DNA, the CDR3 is TGTGCCAGCAGTTTAGCATTACAGGGAGACTATGGCTACACCTTC. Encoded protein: CASSLALQGDYGYTF.

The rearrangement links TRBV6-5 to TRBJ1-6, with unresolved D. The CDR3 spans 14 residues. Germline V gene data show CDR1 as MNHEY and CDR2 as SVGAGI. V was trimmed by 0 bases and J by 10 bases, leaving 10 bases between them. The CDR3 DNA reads TGTGCCAGCAGTTACTCGATAGCCCTATCACCCCTCCACTTT. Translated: CASSYSIALSPLHF.

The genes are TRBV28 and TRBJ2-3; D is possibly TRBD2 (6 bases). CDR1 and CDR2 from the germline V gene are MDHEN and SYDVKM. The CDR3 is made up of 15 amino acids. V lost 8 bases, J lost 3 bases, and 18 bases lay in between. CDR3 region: CASLRSSGGTDTQYF. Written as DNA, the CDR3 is TGTGCCAGCCTCCGTAGTTCCGGGGGTACAGATACGCAGTATTTT.

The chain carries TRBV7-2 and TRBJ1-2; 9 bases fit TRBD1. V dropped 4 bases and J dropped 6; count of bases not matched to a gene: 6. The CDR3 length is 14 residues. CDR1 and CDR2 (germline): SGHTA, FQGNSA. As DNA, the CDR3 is TGTGCCAGCAGCTCACGGACAGGGGATAATGGCTACACCTTC. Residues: CASSSRTGDNGYTF.